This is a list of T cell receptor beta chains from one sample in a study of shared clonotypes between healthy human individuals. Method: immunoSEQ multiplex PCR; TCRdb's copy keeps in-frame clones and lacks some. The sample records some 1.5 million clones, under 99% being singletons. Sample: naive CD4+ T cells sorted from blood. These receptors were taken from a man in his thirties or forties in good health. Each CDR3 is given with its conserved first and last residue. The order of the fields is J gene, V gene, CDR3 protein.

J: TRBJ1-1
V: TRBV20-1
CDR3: CSATLGWGAFF

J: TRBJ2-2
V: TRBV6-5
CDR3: CASRRPGSTGELFF

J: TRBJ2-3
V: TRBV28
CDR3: CASSFMGAFPDTQYF

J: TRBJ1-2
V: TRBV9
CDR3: CASSIMDRDYYGYTF

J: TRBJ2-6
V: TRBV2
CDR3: CASSEEGANVLTF

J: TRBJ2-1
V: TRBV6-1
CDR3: CASSQLGYEQFF

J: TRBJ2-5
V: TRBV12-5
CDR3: CASGPGVTGETQYF

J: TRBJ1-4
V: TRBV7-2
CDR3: CASSFLGPRQSATNEKLFF

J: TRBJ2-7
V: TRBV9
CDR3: CASSVADITYEQYF

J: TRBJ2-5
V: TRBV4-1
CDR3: CASSQDFTGAGETQYF

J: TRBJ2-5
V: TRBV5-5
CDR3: CASSLSPGLGETQYF

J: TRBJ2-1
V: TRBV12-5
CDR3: CASGLDTGLAGADEQFF

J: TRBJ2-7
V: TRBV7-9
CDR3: CSLDGAAGEYEQYF

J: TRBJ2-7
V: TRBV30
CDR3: CAWVSGSLYEQYF

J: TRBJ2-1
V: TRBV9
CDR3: CASSPRNSASGYNEQFF

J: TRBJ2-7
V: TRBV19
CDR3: CASSIEPGHPYEQYF

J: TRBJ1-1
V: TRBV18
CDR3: CASSPGGGGTEAFF

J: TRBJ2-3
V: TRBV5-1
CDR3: CASSLAGSTDTQYF